This T cell receptor beta chain came from a study of blood T cell repertoires in COVID-19 (dated by TCRdb to 2020 to 2021). About the study as a whole: Collaborator samples came from the United States, Italy and Spain and covered acute and convalescent phases of COVID-19. The samples were drawn from two sources: the first 160 participants of the ongoing ImmuneRACE study, and over 1,000 subjects contributed by 6 global collaborators. The material from the prospective study consisted of cDNA or gDNA derived from T cells, B-cell-depleted T cells, or PBMCs. Where available, HLA class I and class II types were obtained from metadata supplied by the sample provider rather than from assay-based typing. The dataset comprised deeply sampled blood TCRbeta repertoires from subjects exposed to, actively infected with, or recovered from COVID-19. A freely available public database, intended as a resource for researchers studying the immune response to SARS-CoV-2, is where the repertoires were released. The sample metadata nearly always contained a de-identified subject ID, COVID-19 status, age in years and sex. Beyond this particular receptor, the publication reports: Clinical and demographic metadata were provided uncurated, with the amount varying by source and participant.

Whole blood was collected in K2EDTA tubes by collaborating institutions according to the institutions' own protocols. Collaborator samples were shipped for TCRbeta analysis as frozen whole blood, isolated PBMCs, or DNA extracted from either sample type. CDR1 KGHSH and CDR2 LQKENI were looked up in the germline V gene. V trim: 2 bases; J trim: 0 bases; unmatched bases: 6. From its cysteine to its phenylalanine, the CDR3 spans 17 amino acids. Only the CDR3 portion is preserved as DNA: 51 bases, with reading frame beginning at the first base. The immunoSEQ Assay, a bias-controlled multiplex PCR, was used to amplify TCRbeta CDR3 regions from genomic DNA. As for how the authors treated the data: Nucleated cell counts per sample were estimated from amplification of reference gene primers within the assay. To quantify the absolute abundance of each unique TCRbeta CDR3 rearrangement, sequence reads were collapsed and filtered. For each sample, productive Simpson clonality was calculated by taking the square root of Simpson's diversity index across productive rearrangements. In TCRdb, the immuneACCESS table is reduced to in-frame sequences with V and J assigned. These tables do not hold every clone; where another copy was compared, an unresolved V gene accounts for under half, and the others remain unexplained. The V and J calls and clone size are taken from that table; D and trimming were inferred from the DNA. For this sample the table gives approximately 240,000 clones, of which 80% to 90% were detected only once. The top ten clones comprise roughly 4% of the sample.

Turning to this clone: The clone's antigen remains unknown. Per-base quality was not reported, and no clone a single base away is much larger than it.

This chain is built from TRBV18 and TRBJ2-2; TRBD1 matches 7 bases in the middle. Sequences were obtained from peripheral blood. This clonotype was sampled from a man aged 45-65 years with acute or convalescent COVID-19. The CDR3 here reads CASSPDRTGSNTGELFF. The DNA reads as follows: TGTGCCAGCTCACCAGACAGGACAGGCTCGAACACCGGGGAGCTGTTTTTT. Here the CDR3 is joined to the reference TRBV18 and TRBJ2-2 genes, and the full variable domain is: NAGVMQNPRHLVRRRGQEARLRCSPMKGHSHVYWYRQLPEEGLKFMVYLQKENIIDESGMPKERFSAEFPKEGPSILRIQQVVRGDSAAYFCASSPDRTGSNTGELFFGEGSRLTVL.